This TCR beta chain was identified during a study of CD8+ T cells in alopecia areata. For the study at large: Affected scalp percentage gauged treated patients' severity.

From germline, CDR1 is SQVTM and CDR2 ANQGSEA. V was trimmed by 6 bases and J by 5 bases, leaving 16 bases between them. The CDR3 has 13 residues. Notes on the study in general: Especially in alopecia totalis/universalis, lesional scalp showed greater clonality than normal scalp did. It was observed that many expanded lesional clones persisted in scalp and blood during tofacitinib.

The treatment is: oral pan-JAK inhibitor, 5-10 mg twice daily. As part of sample collection, lesional scalp punch biopsies and peripheral blood were taken from alopecia areata patients. The sequencing template was cDNA reverse transcribed from extracted RNA. Produced via immunoSEQ multiplex PCR; TCRdb's table is partial and in-frame only. The data contain approximately 280,000 clones, nearly 60% of them singletons. Note on this clone: Its antigen is as yet unknown.

The input for sequencing was CD4+ T cells sorted from blood, taken at week 24, from a patient treated with tofacitinib. The TCR comes from a human donor with alopecia areata. This chain joins TRBV29-1 and TRBJ2-5; D possibly corresponds to TRBD1 (6 bases). Here the CDR3 reads CSVRDNYRETQYF. CDR3 nucleotides: TGCAGCGTCCGGGACAACTACCGGGAGACCCAGTACTTC.